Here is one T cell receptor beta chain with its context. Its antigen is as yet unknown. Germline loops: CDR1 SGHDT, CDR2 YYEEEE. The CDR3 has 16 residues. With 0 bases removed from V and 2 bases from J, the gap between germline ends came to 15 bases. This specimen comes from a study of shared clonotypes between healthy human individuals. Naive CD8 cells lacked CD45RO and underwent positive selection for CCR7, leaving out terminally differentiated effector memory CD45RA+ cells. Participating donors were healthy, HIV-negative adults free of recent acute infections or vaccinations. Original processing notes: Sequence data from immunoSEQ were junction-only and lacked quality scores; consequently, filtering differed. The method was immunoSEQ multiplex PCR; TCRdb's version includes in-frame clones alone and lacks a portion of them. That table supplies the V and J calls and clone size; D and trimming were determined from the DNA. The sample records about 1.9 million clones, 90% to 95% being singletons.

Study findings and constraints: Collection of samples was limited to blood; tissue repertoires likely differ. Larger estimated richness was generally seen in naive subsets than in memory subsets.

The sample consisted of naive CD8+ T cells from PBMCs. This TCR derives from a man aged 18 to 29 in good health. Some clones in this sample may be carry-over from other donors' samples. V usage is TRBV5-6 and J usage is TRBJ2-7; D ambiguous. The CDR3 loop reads CASSLGREAAAYEQYF. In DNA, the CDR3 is TGTGCCAGCAGCTTGGGTAGAGAGGCGGCAGCCTACGAGCAGTACTTC. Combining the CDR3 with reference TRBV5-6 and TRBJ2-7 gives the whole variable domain DAGVTQSPTHLIKTRGQQVTLRCSPKSGHDTVSWYQQALGQGPQFIFQYYEEEERQRGNFPDRFSGHQFPNYSSELNVNALLLGDSALYLCASSLGREAAAYEQYFGPGTRLTVT.